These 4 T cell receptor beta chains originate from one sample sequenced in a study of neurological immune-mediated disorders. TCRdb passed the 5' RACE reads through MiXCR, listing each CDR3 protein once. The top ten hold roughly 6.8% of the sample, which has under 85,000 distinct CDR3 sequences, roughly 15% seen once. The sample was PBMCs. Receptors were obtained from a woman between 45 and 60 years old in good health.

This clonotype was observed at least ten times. The CDR3 reads CASVGRGPYNEQFF. The CDR3 nucleotides are TGTGCCAGCGTGGGCAGGGGGCCGTACAATGAGCAGTTCTTC. The chain joins TRBV28 to TRBJ2-1; TRBD1 agrees at 8 bases. Looked up from germline, CDR1 is MDHEN and CDR2 is SYDVKM. This CDR3 has 14 amino acids. V gave up 8 bases and J gave up 4 bases; unmatched junction bases: 7.

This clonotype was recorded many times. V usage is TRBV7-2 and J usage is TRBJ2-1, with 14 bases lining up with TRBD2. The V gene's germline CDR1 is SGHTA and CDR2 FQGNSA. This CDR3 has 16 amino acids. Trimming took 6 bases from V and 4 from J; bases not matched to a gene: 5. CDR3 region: CASSWTSGGSYNEQFF. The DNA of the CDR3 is TGTGCCAGCAGTTGGACTAGCGGGGGGTCTTACAATGAGCAGTTCTTC.

CDR3 protein: CSARDWKGRWGQETQYF. CDR3 DNA: TGCAGTGCTAGAGATTGGAAGGGGAGGTGGGGGCAAGAGACCCAGTACTTC. The J gene is TRBJ2-5, the V gene TRBV20-1, with TRBD2 as a possible D gene (6 bases). Germline V gene data show CDR1 as DFQATT and CDR2 as SNEGSKA (reference sequence). V was pared by 0 bases and J by 2 bases, with 19 bases between. There are 17 residues in the CDR3.

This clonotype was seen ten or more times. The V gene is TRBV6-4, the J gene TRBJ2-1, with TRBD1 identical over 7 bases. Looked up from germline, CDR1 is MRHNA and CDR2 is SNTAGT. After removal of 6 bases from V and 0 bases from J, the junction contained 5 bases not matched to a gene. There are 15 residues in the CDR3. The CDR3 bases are TGTGCCAGCAGCCCACAGGGGAGCTCCTACAATGAGCAGTTCTTC. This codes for CASSPQGSSYNEQFF.